The 27 T cell receptor beta chains below come from one sample, sequenced in a study of blood T cell repertoires in COVID-19 (dated by TCRdb to 2020 to 2021). Libraries came from the immunoSEQ multiplex PCR assay. Here the immuneACCESS table is served through TCRdb, limited to in-frame sequences with V and J called. Missing clones are a known gap in these copies; in checked studies unresolved V genes cover under half, and the rest lacks a known reason. Recorded for this sample are under 250,000 clones; approximately 89% of them occurred a single time. The ten most abundant clones make up over 3% of the sample. Material: PBMCs or T cells enriched from blood (not recorded which). Receptors were obtained from a woman aged 40 to 49 who had been exposed to COVID-19.

The chain employs TRBV5-4 and TRBJ1-2; 10 nucleotides match TRBD1. The CDR3 has 15 amino acids. V was clipped by 4 bases and J by 4 bases; unmatched bases: 7. Germline V gives CDR1 SGHNT, CDR2 YYREEE (reference sequence). The CDR3, as DNA: TGTGCCAGCAGCCAAGGGACAGGGGCTAGCTATGGCTACACCTTC. Its translation: CASSQGTGASYGYTF.

This chain links TRBV28 with TRBJ1-6; 9 positions match TRBD1. CDR3 size: 15 residues. Germline CDR1 and CDR2: MDHEN and SYDVKM. The junction had 4 bases not matched to a gene; V was cut back by 7 bases and J by 3 bases. The CDR3 reads CASKGQGDYNSPLHF. CDR3 DNA sequence: TGTGCCAGCAAGGGACAGGGCGACTATAATTCACCCCTCCACTTT.

DNA for the CDR3: TGTGCCAGCAGTTTATCGGGGTGGGCAGATACGCAGTATTTT. This gives the protein CASSLSGWADTQYF. The chain carries TRBV28 and TRBJ2-3; tentative D call: TRBD2 (5 bases). CDR1 is MDHEN, CDR2 SYDVKM, per germline. Trimming left V 1 base short and J 4 bases short, with 9 bases between. The CDR3 is 14 residues long.

The table lists this clone with a count of one. This chain uses TRBV18 with TRBJ1-1, with 7 bases matching TRBD1. V shed 4 bases, J shed 6 bases, and the junction held 2 bases outside the gene matches. CDR1 KGHSH and CDR2 LQKENI come from the germline V gene. This CDR3 is 12 amino acids long. CDR3 nucleotides: TGTGCCAGCTCACGACAGGGCGCTGAAGCTTTCTTT. It yields the protein CASSRQGAEAFF.

This chain links TRBV18 with TRBJ1-3; D might be TRBD1 (5 bases). V dropped 6 bases and J dropped 4 bases, with 10 bases sitting between them. This CDR3 region has 13 residues. From germline, CDR1 is KGHSH and CDR2 LQKENI. CDR3 coding DNA: TGTGCCAGCTCCCCGGGGGTCGGAAACACCATATATTTT. Its translation: CASSPGVGNTIYF.

V and J are TRBV5-6 and TRBJ2-7, with 14 nucleotides matching TRBD2. Germline V gene sequence: CDR1 SGHDT, CDR2 YYEEEE. The CDR3 extends over 15 amino acids. V shed 4 bases and J 3 bases; nucleotides not matched to a gene: 3. This chain's CDR3 is CASSGGTSGSYEQYV. CDR3 nucleotide sequence: TGTGCCAGCAGCGGAGGGACTAGCGGGAGCTACGAGCAGTACGTC.

In DNA form, the CDR3 reads TGTGCCAGCAGCTTCTCTCTATCCACCGGGGAGCTGTTTTTT. Translated: CASSFSLSTGELFF. The chain has TRBV7-2 and TRBJ2-2; D ambiguous. Deletions cut 3 bases from V and 4 bases from J, with 9 bases between. Germline CDR1 and CDR2: SGHTA and FQGNSA. The CDR3 is 14 residues long.

The chain uses TRBV28 and TRBJ2-7; D not certain. Looked up from germline, CDR1 is MDHEN and CDR2 is SYDVKM. This CDR3 is built from 12 residues. Trimming left V 3 bases short and J 2 bases short, with 5 bases between. CDR3 nucleotides: TGTGCCAGCAGTTTCGGTACCTACGAGCAGTACTTC. Protein sequence: CASSFGTYEQYF.

The rearrangement links TRBV6-5 to TRBJ1-2, with a weak D call TRBD1 (5 bases). Germline CDR1 reads MNHEY; CDR2 reads SVGAGI. This CDR3 has 13 amino acids. Between the trimmed V and J ends, which lost 4 bases and 6 bases, there was a span of 12 bases. The CDR3 region has the DNA TGTGCCAGCAGTTCGGGGGTAGGAGATGGCTACACCTTC. Translating gives CASSSGVGDGYTF.

The chain recombines TRBV9 with TRBJ1-2; 7 bases are shared with TRBD1. This CDR3 comprises 14 residues. Germline V gene sequence: CDR1 SGDLS, CDR2 YYNGEE. The junction had 5 bases not matched to a gene; V was cut back by 6 bases and J by 0 bases. In DNA, the CDR3 is TGTGCCAGCACCCGGGACAGCCCTAACTATGGCTACACCTTC. It codes for CASTRDSPNYGYTF. Supplemented by reference TRBV9 and TRBJ1-2, the full variable domain reads DSGVTQTPKHLITATGQRVTLRCSPRSGDLSVYWYQQSLDQGLQFLIQYYNGEERAKGNILERFSAQQFPDLHSELNLSSLELGDSALYFCASTRDSPNYGYTFGSGTRLTVV.

The CDR3 protein is CASKTYQGGNTEAFF. In DNA, the CDR3 is TGTGCCAGTAAGACCTATCAGGGTGGCAACACTGAAGCTTTCTTT. The chain is built from TRBV19 and TRBJ1-1, with a weak D call TRBD1 (5 bases). This CDR3 has 15 amino acids. The V end was cut by 7 bases, the J end by 2 bases, with 17 bases between. Germline V gene sequence: CDR1 LNHDA, CDR2 SQIVND (reference sequence).

The gene calls are TRBV27 and TRBJ1-1; 8 bases line up with TRBD1. J lost 12 bases, V lost 4 bases, and 4 bases had no gene match. This CDR3 is 11 amino acids long. CDR1 and CDR2 from the germline V gene are MNHEY and SMNVEV (reference sequence). Here the CDR3 reads CASSSTGDTFF. Here the CDR3 DNA reads TGTGCCAGCAGTTCGACAGGGGACACTTTCTTT.

The chain employs TRBV11-3 and TRBJ2-1; TRBD2 agrees at 15 bases. Germline V gene lookup returns CDR1 SGHNT and CDR2 YENEEA. There are 19 residues in the CDR3. V gave up 6 bases and J gave up 6 bases; unmatched junction bases: 15. The CDR3 DNA is TGTGCCAGCAGTCCTCTCCCCGGGACTAGCGGGAGGACGGGCAATGAGCAGTTCTTC. Amino acids: CASSPLPGTSGRTGNEQFF.

The chain uses TRBV3-1 (or the pseudogene TRBV3-2) and TRBJ2-7; 8 nucleotides align to TRBD1. V lost 8 bases, J lost 3 bases, and 6 bases stayed unmatched. CDR3 length: 13 residues. Germline V gene sequence: CDR1 LGHDT, CDR2 YNNKEL (reference sequence). The CDR3 is CASPDRDIYEQYV. The CDR3 region has the DNA TGTGCCAGCCCGGACAGGGATATCTACGAGCAGTACGTC.

This chain joins TRBV9 and TRBJ2-1, with D unclear. Trimming took off 0 bases at V and 4 bases at J, with 8 bases between the two ends. CDR1 and CDR2 (germline): SGDLS, YYNGEE. The CDR3 consists of 14 residues. The CDR3 DNA reads as TGTGCCAGCAGCGTAGGTTCCACTTACAATGAGCAGTTCTTC. The encoded protein is CASSVGSTYNEQFF.

This chain links TRBV6-4 with TRBJ2-1; D perhaps matches TRBD1 (5 bases). The V end was cut by 2 bases, the J end by 4 bases, with 12 bases between. CDR1 and CDR2 (germline): MRHNA, SNTAGT. This CDR3 comprises 15 residues. The CDR3 nucleotides are TGTGCCAGCAGTGACGGGGCCGGCCCTTACAATGAGCAGTTCTTC. Translation gives CASSDGAGPYNEQFF.

This clone showed up just a few times. This CDR3 is CASSQKQDTEAFF. The CDR3 nucleotides are TGTGCCAGCTCACAGAAACAGGACACTGAAGCTTTCTTT. J is TRBJ1-1 and V is TRBV18; a possible D gene is TRBD1 (5 bases). Germline assignment: CDR1 KGHSH and CDR2 LQKENI. The CDR3 totals 13 residues. V shed 4 bases and J shed 3 bases, with 9 bases lying between them.

The table lists this clone with a count of one. The chain couples TRBV2 to TRBJ2-2; TRBD2 matches at 10 bases. Germline V gene data show CDR1 as SNHLY and CDR2 as FYNNEI. J gave up 6 bases and V 8 bases, and 9 bases lay outside the gene matches. The CDR3 covers 15 residues. This chain's CDR3 is CASESGGAKAGELFF. CDR3 in DNA: TGTGCCAGCGAGAGCGGGGGGGCCAAGGCCGGGGAGCTGTTTTTT.

This clone was seen just once. V is TRBV27 and J is TRBJ2-3; D remains unclear. V lost 6 bases, J lost 4 bases, and 11 bases lay in between. The CDR3 spans 13 residues. Germline CDR1 MNHEY, CDR2 SMNVEV (reference sequence). As DNA, the CDR3 is TGTGCCAGCAGAGTAAGTGTAGCAGATACGCAGTATTTT. This codes for CASRVSVADTQYF.

This chain joins TRBV28 and TRBJ1-5; 9 bases fit TRBD1. This CDR3 has 13 amino acids. J lost 1 base, V lost 8 bases, and 0 bases had no gene match. From germline, CDR1 is MDHEN and CDR2 SYDVKM. This CDR3 is CASGTGSNQPQHF. The CDR3 DNA reads TGTGCCAGCGGGACAGGGAGCAATCAGCCCCAGCATTTT.

The sample holds a few counts of this clone. CDR3 nucleotide sequence: TGCGCCAGCAGCCTGGGACAGGGGTTCGCCTACGAGCAGTACTTC. Encoded protein: CASSLGQGFAYEQYF. The V call is TRBV5-1, the J call TRBJ2-7; TRBD1 aligns across 10 bases. Germline assignment: CDR1 SGHRS and CDR2 YFSETQ. The CDR3 spans 15 residues. V lost 4 bases to trimming and J lost 2 bases; unmatched junction nucleotides: 6. Looking up the rest from reference TRBV5-1 and TRBJ2-7 gives the full variable domain: KAGVTQTPRYLIKTRGQQVTLSCSPISGHRSVSWYQQTPGQGLQFLFEYFSETQRNKGNFPGRFSGRQFSNSRSEMNVSTLELGDSALYLCASSLGQGFAYEQYFGPGTRLTVT.

CDR3 amino acids: CASSLQTGVGETQYF. The CDR3 coding sequence is TGTGCCAGCAGTCTCCAGACAGGTGTTGGGGAGACCCAGTACTTC. V gene TRBV28 combines with J gene TRBJ2-5; D perhaps matches TRBD1 (6 bases). CDR3 size: 15 residues. CDR1 is MDHEN and CDR2 is SYDVKM in the germline V gene. Deletions cut 5 bases from V and 5 bases from J, with 18 bases between.

The chain combines TRBV3-1 (or the pseudogene TRBV3-2) with TRBJ2-1, with D maybe TRBD1 (5 bases). Per germline, CDR1 LGHDT and CDR2 YNNKEL (reference sequence). V dropped 4 bases and J dropped 8 bases, with 12 bases sitting between them. There are 13 residues in the CDR3. The CDR3 bases are TGTGCCAGCAGCCCCTCGGTAGGGGATGAGCAGTTCTTC. The encoded protein is CASSPSVGDEQFF.

This chain links TRBV19 with TRBJ2-1; D is possibly TRBD1 (6 bases). V gave up 1 base and J gave up 5 bases, with 30 bases separating them. Looked up from germline, CDR1 is LNHDA and CDR2 is SQIVND (reference sequence). This CDR3 region has 21 residues. The CDR3 protein is CASSIGPGGGRGAINNNEQFF. The DNA for the CDR3 is TGTGCCAGTAGTATAGGGCCTGGAGGAGGCAGGGGAGCAATCAATAACAATGAGCAGTTCTTC.

V usage is TRBV4-1 and J usage is TRBJ2-4, with a possible D match to TRBD2 (6 bases). Trimming pared 6 bases from V and 9 bases from J, leaving 15 bases between. This CDR3 comprises 13 residues. Germline assignment: CDR1 MGHRA and CDR2 YSYEKL. The CDR3 sequence: CASSETRFGIQYF. The CDR3 DNA is TGCGCCAGCAGTGAGACTAGATTTGGCATTCAGTACTTC.

This chain uses TRBV3-1 (or the pseudogene TRBV3-2) with TRBJ1-1; 9 positions agree with TRBD1. Losses at the gene ends were 4 bases for V and 0 bases for J; bases not matched to a gene: 3. This CDR3 contains 15 residues. Germline CDR1 and CDR2: LGHDT and YNNKEL (reference sequence). Here the CDR3 DNA reads TGTGCCAGCAGCCGTGGGACAGGGTTGAACACTGAAGCTTTCTTT. It translates to CASSRGTGLNTEAFF.

The rearrangement links TRBV30 to TRBJ1-6; D ambiguous. From germline, CDR1 is GTSNPN and CDR2 SVGIG (reference sequence). CDR3 length: 14 residues. V shed 0 bases and J shed 8 bases, with 11 bases lying between them. CDR3 region: CAWSVLVADSPLHF. CDR3 DNA: TGTGCCTGGAGTGTACTAGTGGCAGATTCACCCCTCCACTTT.